These T cell receptor beta chains were read from a single sample in a study of CD8 T cells in ankylosing spondylitis. In TCRdb, the 5' RACE reads were re-called with MiXCR into one record per CDR3 protein. The sample includes hundreds of thousands of distinct CDR3 sequences, about 10% seen only once; the top ten take 21%. The sample taken for sequencing was blood, either unsorted or a sorted T cell fraction (not recorded which). These receptors originate from a male donor with ankylosing spondylitis or in good health (not recorded which). Each CDR3 is given with its conserved first and last residue. The D gene is left open where the match is weak. Only part of the rows carry a size: once, few, many, or a class if the clone is expanded.

V: TRBV20-1
size: many
J: TRBJ2-7
D: TRBD1
DNA: TGCAGTGCCAGGGACAGAACGAGCCCCTACGAGCAGTACTTC
CDR3: CSARDRTSPYEQYF

V: TRBV20-1
size: many
J: TRBJ2-1
D: TRBD1
DNA: TGCAGTGCTAGAGTCTCCGGGACAGGGCGGAATGAGCAGTTCTTC
CDR3: CSARVSGTGRNEQFF

V: TRBV30
size: few
J: TRBJ1-2
D: TRBD1
DNA: TGTGCCTGGAGTTTGGGGACAGACGCTAACTATGGCTACACCTTC
CDR3: CAWSLGTDANYGYTF

V: TRBV4-2
size: .
J: TRBJ2-5
D: TRBD2
DNA: TGTGCCAGCAGCCTAGCGGGGGGCAAGGAGACCCAGTACTTC
CDR3: CASSLAGGKETQYF

V: TRBV29-1
size: many
J: TRBJ2-7
D: .
DNA: TGCAGCGTCAGGGGCTTTGGAGCAGAGCAGTACTTC
CDR3: CSVRGFGAEQYF

V: TRBV20-1
size: many
J: TRBJ1-5
D: TRBD1
DNA: TGCAGTGCCGACCTGACAGGGGGCGGTCAGCCCCAGCATTTT
CDR3: CSADLTGGGQPQHF

V: TRBV7-2
size: many
J: TRBJ2-1
D: TRBD1
DNA: TGTGCCAGCAGCTCAGGAACAGGGGTTGAGCAGTTCTTC
CDR3: CASSSGTGVEQFF

V: TRBV7-2
size: .
J: TRBJ1-5
D: TRBD1
DNA: TGTGCCAGCAGCTTAATCGCGGGACAGGGTAATCAGCCCCAGCATTTT
CDR3: CASSLIAGQGNQPQHF

V: TRBV27
size: .
J: TRBJ2-3
D: TRBD2
DNA: TGTGCCAGCAGTCCCCTAGGACTAGCGGGGGTAGACGGGTATTTT
CDR3: CASSPLGLAGVDGYF

V: TRBV7-2
size: few
J: TRBJ2-1
D: .
DNA: TGTGCCAGCAGCCCAGGGGTTTCTCTCTCCTACAATGAGCAGTTCTTC
CDR3: CASSPGVSLSYNEQFF

V: TRBV12-3/TRBV12-4
size: many
J: TRBJ1-1
D: .
DNA: TGTGCCAGCAGTTTAGCCACTACGGGGACTGAAGCTTTCTTT
CDR3: CASSLATTGTEAFF

V: TRBV20-1
size: many
J: TRBJ1-1
D: .
DNA: TGCAGTGCTAGCGGGGGGAGGATTGCTGAAGCTTTCTTT
CDR3: CSASGGRIAEAFF

V: TRBV2
size: .
J: TRBJ2-3
D: .
DNA: TGTGCCAGCAGTGAGGTAGGCCCGAGTCTGCAGTATTTT
CDR3: CASSEVGPSLQYF

V: TRBV5-1
size: many
J: TRBJ1-2
D: TRBD1
DNA: TGCGCCAGCAGCCAGAGTACAGGGGCGAACTATGGCTACACCTTC
CDR3: CASSQSTGANYGYTF

V: TRBV12-3/TRBV12-4
size: many
J: TRBJ2-1
D: .
DNA: TGTGCCAGCAGGTCAGGTGGCAATGAGCAGTTCTTC
CDR3: CASRSGGNEQFF

V: TRBV7-8
size: many
J: TRBJ2-3
D: .
DNA: TGTGCCAGCAGTAATCGCGGGGCGCAGTATTTT
CDR3: CASSNRGAQYF

V: TRBV2
size: many
J: TRBJ1-1
D: TRBD1
DNA: TGTGCCAGCAGTGAATTGGGACAGGGGAACACTGAAGCTTTCTTT
CDR3: CASSELGQGNTEAFF

V: TRBV19
size: .
J: TRBJ2-1
D: .
DNA: TGTGCCAGTAGTGTCGGGGAAAGCTACAATGAGCAGTTCTTC
CDR3: CASSVGESYNEQFF

V: TRBV12-3/TRBV12-4
size: many
J: TRBJ2-1
D: .
DNA: TGTGCCAGCAGTTTCGGCGGACCTGGCAATGAGCAGTTCTTC
CDR3: CASSFGGPGNEQFF

V: TRBV7-3
size: .
J: TRBJ1-1
D: .
DNA: TGTGCCAGCAGCCCCATGGTTTCGGGTGGCACTGAAGCTTTCTTT
CDR3: CASSPMVSGGTEAFF

V: TRBV5-1
size: many
J: TRBJ2-4
D: .
DNA: TGCGCCAGCAGCTTAGACCAGGAACCACTAGCCAAAAACATTCAGTACTTC
CDR3: CASSLDQEPLAKNIQYF

V: TRBV29-1
size: many
J: TRBJ2-5
D: .
DNA: TGCAGCGTTGTGAGGGGATACCAAGAGACCCAGTACTTC
CDR3: CSVVRGYQETQYF

V: TRBV5-6
size: few
J: TRBJ1-2
D: .
DNA: TGTGCCAGCAGCTTGGTTCTGCGCGGCTACACCTTC
CDR3: CASSLVLRGYTF

V: TRBV6-1
size: .
J: TRBJ2-1
D: .
DNA: TGTGCCAGCAAGAGGTACGGGCAAAACAATGAGCAGTTCTTC
CDR3: CASKRYGQNNEQFF

V: TRBV20-1
size: many
J: TRBJ2-1
D: TRBD1
DNA: TGCAGTGCTACCAAGAAACCGGGACAGGGAAACAATGAGCAGTTCTTC
CDR3: CSATKKPGQGNNEQFF

V: TRBV7-9
size: .
J: TRBJ2-7
D: .
DNA: TGTGCCAGCAGCTCGCAGGGTTTGGGGGACGAGCAGTACTTC
CDR3: CASSSQGLGDEQYF

V: TRBV25-1
size: many
J: TRBJ2-1
D: .
DNA: TGTGCCAGCCCCTCCAGGATCGGCTCCTACAATGAGCAGTTCTTC
CDR3: CASPSRIGSYNEQFF

V: TRBV20-1
size: few
J: TRBJ2-5
D: .
DNA: TGCAGTGCTAGTGGGCCCACCCCAGAGACCCAGTACTTC
CDR3: CSASGPTPETQYF

V: TRBV20-1
size: many
J: TRBJ1-2
D: .
DNA: TGCAGTGCTAGAGATAGGTTGACGGTCTATGGCTACACCTTC
CDR3: CSARDRLTVYGYTF

V: TRBV20-1
size: few
J: TRBJ2-7
D: TRBD2
DNA: TGCAGTGCTAGAGATCTTGATGGGACTAGCGGTGGTGAGCAGTACTTC
CDR3: CSARDLDGTSGGEQYF

V: TRBV7-2
size: many
J: TRBJ1-5
D: .
DNA: TGTGCCAGCAGTCTCGGCTATAGCAATCAGCCCCAGCATTTT
CDR3: CASSLGYSNQPQHF

V: TRBV29-1
size: many
J: TRBJ1-6
D: TRBD1
DNA: TGCAGCGCTTCACAGGGGAGAGGTTCACCCCTCCACTTT
CDR3: CSASQGRGSPLHF

V: TRBV7-9
size: .
J: TRBJ2-5
D: TRBD2
DNA: TGTGCCAGCAGTATAACTGCCAGCGGGGGCCAAGAGACCCAGTACTTC
CDR3: CASSITASGGQETQYF

V: TRBV9
size: few
J: TRBJ2-3
D: .
DNA: TGTGCCAGCAGCGTAGTGAAGGGAACAGATACGCAGTATTTT
CDR3: CASSVVKGTDTQYF

V: TRBV12-3/TRBV12-4
size: many
J: TRBJ1-6
D: TRBD1
DNA: TGTGCCAGCAGTCCCTCGACAGGGGTAATTTCACCCCTCCACTTT
CDR3: CASSPSTGVISPLHF

V: TRBV7-2
size: .
J: TRBJ1-2
D: .
DNA: TGTGCCAGCAGCCGCGCAGGGACCTACGGCTACACCTTC
CDR3: CASSRAGTYGYTF

V: TRBV5-1
size: many
J: TRBJ1-4
D: TRBD1
DNA: TGCGCCAGCAGCACGGGACAGGGTGAGGATGAAAAACTGTTTTTT
CDR3: CASSTGQGEDEKLFF

V: TRBV6-1
size: many
J: TRBJ2-3
D: .
DNA: TGTGCCAGCTCTAGCGAAACCTCGGATACGCAGTATTTT
CDR3: CASSSETSDTQYF

V: TRBV15
size: few
J: TRBJ1-1
D: .
DNA: TGTGCCACCAGCAGAGGGTTGGAAATGAACACTGAAGCTTTCTTT
CDR3: CATSRGLEMNTEAFF

V: TRBV24-1
size: many
J: TRBJ2-3
D: .
DNA: TGTGCCACCATGCATCCTGCAACAGATACGCAGTATTTT
CDR3: CATMHPATDTQYF

V: TRBV12-3/TRBV12-4
size: many
J: TRBJ1-2
D: TRBD1
DNA: TGTGCCAGCAGTAGGGACAGCTCATCTCTTGCCACCTTC
CDR3: CASSRDSSSLATF

V: TRBV5-1
size: many
J: TRBJ1-1
D: .
DNA: TGCGCCAGCAGCTTTGGGCCGACGGCACCCGGGGCTTACACTGAAGCTTTCTTT
CDR3: CASSFGPTAPGAYTEAFF

V: TRBV5-5
size: .
J: TRBJ1-3
D: .
DNA: TGTGCCAGCAGCTTCCCCCTGGGCTCTGGAAACACCATATATTTT
CDR3: CASSFPLGSGNTIYF

V: TRBV29-1
size: many
J: TRBJ2-1
D: .
DNA: TGCAGCGTTGAAGTCGGCGCCAATGAGCAGTTCTTC
CDR3: CSVEVGANEQFF

V: TRBV7-3
size: .
J: TRBJ2-1
D: TRBD2
DNA: TGTGCCAGCAGCTTTGGTGCGGGGGGACCAGCCCATTACAATGAGCAGTTCTTC
CDR3: CASSFGAGGPAHYNEQFF

V: TRBV7-6
size: many
J: TRBJ2-7
D: .
DNA: TGTGCCAGCAGCTTATCACCAGACGAGCAGTACTTC
CDR3: CASSLSPDEQYF

V: TRBV5-5
size: .
J: TRBJ1-3
D: .
DNA: TGTGCCAGCAGCTTGAGTGGGTACGGCGCTGGAAACACCATATATTTT
CDR3: CASSLSGYGAGNTIYF

V: TRBV11-2
size: few
J: TRBJ2-3
D: TRBD2
DNA: TGTGCCAGCAGCCCCACCGGGGGAGCGGGGAGAAAGGTGGATACGCAGTATTTT
CDR3: CASSPTGGAGRKVDTQYF

V: TRBV9
size: many
J: TRBJ2-3
D: TRBD1
DNA: TGTGCCAGCGGGGACAGGGCTAGCACAGATACGCAGTATTTT
CDR3: CASGDRASTDTQYF

V: TRBV7-3
size: many
J: TRBJ2-1
D: TRBD2
DNA: TGTGCCAGCAGCCCCAGCGGGAGCTACAATGAGCAGTTCTTC
CDR3: CASSPSGSYNEQFF

V: TRBV12-3/TRBV12-4
size: many
J: TRBJ2-7
D: .
DNA: TGTGCCAGCAGTCCTGACGGGATACAATACGAGCAGTACTTC
CDR3: CASSPDGIQYEQYF